This T cell receptor (beta chain) came from a study of blood T cell repertoires in COVID-19. On the study more broadly: Donors in the United States, Italy and Spain gave samples during acute or convalescent COVID-19.

The CDR3 has 18 amino acids. V shed 4 bases and J 0 bases; nucleotides not matched to a gene: 9. Germline lookup yields CDR1 LNHDA and CDR2 SQIVND (reference sequence). In the authors' workflow: Amplified reference gene primers provided the basis for estimating nucleated cell counts. Assay used: immunoSEQ multiplex PCR; TCRdb lists only in-frame clones, some missing. V and J calls and clone size are copied from that table; D and trimming were computed from the DNA. The sample holds approximately 200,000 clones; about 87% are singletons and the top ten take over 1.5%. Sequenced input: peripheral blood. The chain combines TRBV19 with TRBJ2-4, with TRBD2 matching over 10 bases. This clonotype originated in a man in his sixties or seventies with acute or convalescent COVID-19. This chain's CDR3 is CASSNVLAGLSAKNIQYF. CDR3 bases: TGTGCCAGTAGTAATGTACTAGCGGGGCTCTCAGCCAAAAACATTCAGTACTTC. Based on the CDR3 plus reference TRBV19 and TRBJ2-4, the full variable domain is DGGITQSPKYLFRKEGQNVTLSCEQNLNHDAMYWYRQDPGQGLRLIYYSQIVNDFQKGDIAEGYSVSREKKESFPLTVTSAQKNPTAFYLCASSNVLAGLSAKNIQYFGAGTRLSVL.